This record covers a single T cell receptor beta chain. The antigen this receptor binds is unknown. No much larger clonotype is one base removed from it; base qualities were not supplied. The library was prepared using the immunoSEQ multiplex PCR assay. RNA was extracted from all samples and reverse transcribed into cDNA, which served as template for TCR sequencing. First-strand cDNA was synthesized with SuperScript III using a 2:1 mix of oligo-dT and random hexamers. A synthetic immune receptor repertoire was used to measure amplification bias, and any remaining bias was corrected computationally. In the source study's methods: Raw reads were preprocessed for error removal, and CDR3 was defined according to IMGT conventions as running from the conserved cysteine to phenylalanine. Clonality was computed as 1 minus the Shannon entropy, with the entropy normalized by log2 of the number of productive unique TCRs. Scalp TCRbeta sequences were cross-referenced with sorted blood CD4 and CD8 repertoires so that the CD4 or CD8 identity of scalp clones could be inferred. TCRdb carries this immuneACCESS record with in-frame sequences only. Its versions omit some clonotypes, under half of them owing to an unresolved V gene in the studies checked, with the rest unexplained. V, J and clone size were drawn from that table, and D and trimming were deduced from the DNA. The sample contains roughly 150,000 clones, roughly 52% of them found a single time. The ten most abundant clones make up 15% to 20% of the sample.

These data are taken from a study of CD8+ T cells in alopecia areata (dated by TCRdb to the late 2010s). Looking at the study overall: Treated patients were enrolled in an open-label pilot trial of oral tofacitinib, 5 to 10 mg twice daily, for moderate-to-severe alopecia areata. Tofacitinib was administered for 6 to 18 months, and 6 months of follow-up off drug were then conducted to assess delayed response and recurrence. In treated patients, disease severity was measured using the SALT score, which gives the percentage of scalp surface area affected. To study T cell clonal expansion in alopecia areata, the researchers applied high-throughput TCRbeta sequencing to both the C3H/HeJ mouse model and human patients. Human TCRbeta sequencing covered scalp tissue and sorted CD4+ and CD8+ peripheral blood T cells from patchy and totalis/universalis alopecia areata patients and healthy controls. Biopsies were taken from tofacitinib-treated patients at baseline and at 4 and 24 weeks of treatment, and a later scalp biopsy was taken in several of the tofacitinib-treated patients. Scalp clonality was compared across normal scalp (n=4), patchy alopecia areata scalp (n=8), and alopecia totalis/universalis scalp (n=8). RNA came from the PAXgene miRNA kit for fixed scalp, the miRNeasy kit for PBMCs, and the RNeasy kit for mouse skin. TCRbeta CDR3 regions were amplified by immunoSEQ multiplex PCR with 35 Vbeta forward and 13 Jbeta reverse primers.

The research as a whole found: Many expanded lesional clones were found to persist in scalp and blood during tofacitinib treatment, and relapse after treatment cessation may be partly explained by this persistence. Unlike mouse skin, where gammadelta T cells dominate, normal human skin contains resident alphabeta T cells that get sequenced too, which complicates analysis of the scalp TCR repertoire. Higher clonality and more expanded CD8+ clones were observed in lesional scalp than in normal scalp, particularly in alopecia totalis/universalis, a finding suggestive of antigenic drive. Tofacitinib significantly decreased scalp clonality and the number of expanded CD8+ clones among the top 100 scalp clones. Compared with mice, TCR sequences shared between patients were less clear, possibly partly because of HLA diversity across the patient population. The treated cohort was small, with a single nonresponder, so links between baseline CD8+ expansion and response need larger studies.

V is reduced by 4 bases and J by 2 bases, leaving a spacing of 12 bases between them. CDR1 and CDR2 were assigned from the germline V gene (reference sequence) as PRHDT and FYEKMQ. From cysteine to phenylalanine, the CDR3 is 14 amino acids long. Left in the record is the CDR3 DNA by itself, 42 bases read in frame from the first base. According to the study, the label for this sample's time point signals: about 4 weeks on oral tofacitinib. Reading the label with the study, this specimen's treatment or condition is: oral pan-JAK inhibitor, 5-10 mg twice daily. From alopecia areata patients, peripheral blood was collected along with lesional scalp punch biopsies. After PBMCs were isolated by density centrifugation and stained for CD3, CD4 and CD8, a FACSAria was used to sort CD4+ and CD8+ T cells.

The receptor was isolated from a human donor with alopecia areata. This receptor chain uses TRBV13 and TRBJ2-7; the D gene may be TRBD1 or TRBD2, since each aligns over 5 bases. The source was CD8+ T cells sorted from blood, collected at week 4, from a patient treated with tofacitinib. For the CDR3, the sequence is CASSSRDGPYEQYF. The DNA sequence follows: TGTGCCAGCAGCTCCCGGGACGGCCCCTACGAGCAGTACTTC.